A selection of T cell receptor beta chains follows, all from one sample in a study of blood T cell repertoires in COVID-19. Sequencing used immunoSEQ multiplex PCR; TCRdb keeps in-frame clones, though not all of them. Among 260,000 or so clones listed, around 89% were seen once. Input material: PBMCs or T cells enriched from blood (not recorded which). All receptors derive from a woman aged 40 to 55 with acute COVID-19. Each CDR3 is given with its conserved first and last residue. D genes are given only for firm matches. The size entry is marked missing in some rows and otherwise reads once, few, many or a size class.

j_call: TRBJ1-2; v_call: TRBV3-1/TRBV3-2; d_call: -; clone_size: -; cdr3_length: 14; cdr3_nt: TGTGCCAGCAGCCAGGGGCCCTCTAACTATGGCTACACCTTC; cdr3_aa: CASSQGPSNYGYTF
j_call: TRBJ1-1; v_call: TRBV12-5; d_call: TRBD1; clone_size: -; cdr3_length: 17; cdr3_nt: TGTGCTAGTGGTCCCGGACAGGGCCGATCCATGAACACTGAAGCTTTCTTT; cdr3_aa: CASGPGQGRSMNTEAFF
j_call: TRBJ1-2; v_call: TRBV9; d_call: TRBD1; clone_size: -; cdr3_length: 16; cdr3_nt: TGTGCCAGCAGCTTTAGTCCGACAGGGGGCGCAGGAGGCTACACCTTC; cdr3_aa: CASSFSPTGGAGGYTF
j_call: TRBJ2-4; v_call: TRBV7-8; d_call: -; clone_size: once; cdr3_length: 14; cdr3_nt: TGTGCCAGCAGCCCCCATCTCGGACTCCCGGTGGAGTACTTC; cdr3_aa: CASSPHLGLPVEYF
j_call: TRBJ2-1; v_call: TRBV24-1; d_call: TRBD2; clone_size: -; cdr3_length: 12; cdr3_nt: TGTGCCACCAGTGGCGGGAGTACGGAGCAGTTCTTC; cdr3_aa: CATSGGSTEQFF
j_call: TRBJ2-2; v_call: TRBV7-9; d_call: -; clone_size: few; cdr3_length: 16; cdr3_nt: TGTGCCAGCAGTTCAATGACAGGATTAAACACCGGGGAGCTGTTTTTT; cdr3_aa: CASSSMTGLNTGELFF
j_call: TRBJ2-5; v_call: TRBV27; d_call: TRBD2; clone_size: -; cdr3_length: 15; cdr3_nt: TGTGCCAGCAGTTCACTAGCGGGAGGGCCGGAGACCCAGTACTTC; cdr3_aa: CASSSLAGGPETQYF
j_call: TRBJ1-4; v_call: TRBV19; d_call: -; clone_size: -; cdr3_length: 16; cdr3_nt: TGTGCCAGTACGGACGGGAACACTGCAACTAATGAAAAACTGTTTTTT; cdr3_aa: CASTDGNTATNEKLFF
j_call: TRBJ1-2; v_call: TRBV9; d_call: -; clone_size: -; cdr3_length: 16; cdr3_nt: TGTGCCAGCAGCGTGGGCGGACAGACCGGCGGAATGGGCTACACCTTC; cdr3_aa: CASSVGGQTGGMGYTF
j_call: TRBJ1-5; v_call: TRBV2; d_call: TRBD1; clone_size: -; cdr3_length: 15; cdr3_nt: TGTGCCAGCAGTGAATCTGGGACAGGGATTCAGCCCCAGCATTTT; cdr3_aa: CASSESGTGIQPQHF
j_call: TRBJ1-2; v_call: TRBV6-2/TRBV6-3; d_call: TRBD1; clone_size: -; cdr3_length: 14; cdr3_nt: TGTGCCAGCAGTCCGTATGACAGGGACTATGGCTACACCTTC; cdr3_aa: CASSPYDRDYGYTF
j_call: TRBJ2-7; v_call: TRBV28; d_call: TRBD1; clone_size: -; cdr3_length: 16; cdr3_nt: TGTGCCAGCAGCCTTATTCCCGGACAGGGACGCATCGAGCAGTACTTC; cdr3_aa: CASSLIPGQGRIEQYF
j_call: TRBJ2-7; v_call: TRBV18; d_call: TRBD1; clone_size: -; cdr3_length: 12; cdr3_nt: TGTGCCAGCTCACCCCCCGACAGGGGCCAGTACTTC; cdr3_aa: CASSPPDRGQYF
j_call: TRBJ1-1; v_call: TRBV19; d_call: TRBD1; clone_size: few; cdr3_length: 13; cdr3_nt: TGTGCCAGTAAAAGGGACAGGAACACTGAAGCTTTCTTT; cdr3_aa: CASKRDRNTEAFF
j_call: TRBJ1-5; v_call: TRBV27; d_call: TRBD1; clone_size: -; cdr3_length: 15; cdr3_nt: TGTGCCAGCGGACTACAGGGGGAGGGAAATCAGCCCCAGCATTTT; cdr3_aa: CASGLQGEGNQPQHF
j_call: TRBJ2-2; v_call: TRBV4-3; d_call: TRBD2; clone_size: -; cdr3_length: 19; cdr3_nt: TGCGCCAGCAGCCAAGATGGTAGCGGGAGGACCGGGAACACCGGGGAGCTGTTTTTT; cdr3_aa: CASSQDGSGRTGNTGELFF
j_call: TRBJ2-2; v_call: TRBV5-6; d_call: TRBD1; clone_size: -; cdr3_length: 14; cdr3_nt: TGTGCCAGCAGCCCAACGACAGGGATCGGGGAGCTGTTTTTT; cdr3_aa: CASSPTTGIGELFF
j_call: TRBJ2-7; v_call: TRBV27; d_call: -; clone_size: -; cdr3_length: 14; cdr3_nt: TGTGCCAGCAGTTTAGACAGTGGCACCTACGAGCAGTACTTC; cdr3_aa: CASSLDSGTYEQYF
j_call: TRBJ1-3; v_call: TRBV5-6; d_call: -; clone_size: -; cdr3_length: 15; cdr3_nt: TGTGCCAGCAGGGCCAGGGATATCTCTGGAAACACCATATATTTT; cdr3_aa: CASRARDISGNTIYF
j_call: TRBJ1-1; v_call: TRBV5-1; d_call: -; clone_size: -; cdr3_length: 16; cdr3_nt: TGCGCCAGCAGCCCTCCTCCCCAGGGCGCGGGGACTGAAGCTTTCTTT; cdr3_aa: CASSPPPQGAGTEAFF
j_call: TRBJ2-7; v_call: TRBV12-3/TRBV12-4; d_call: -; clone_size: -; cdr3_length: 11; cdr3_nt: TGTGCCAGCAGTTTGCAGTACGAGCAGTACTTC; cdr3_aa: CASSLQYEQYF
j_call: TRBJ2-7; v_call: TRBV24-1; d_call: -; clone_size: -; cdr3_length: 14; cdr3_nt: TGTGCCACCAGTGACCTGGGGGGGGCCGGCGAGCAGTACTTC; cdr3_aa: CATSDLGGAGEQYF
j_call: TRBJ1-4; v_call: TRBV10-3; d_call: -; clone_size: -; cdr3_length: 15; cdr3_nt: TGTGCCATCAGTGAGTCCAGGGGAACTAATGAAAAACTGTTTTTT; cdr3_aa: CAISESRGTNEKLFF
j_call: TRBJ2-2; v_call: TRBV18; d_call: TRBD2; clone_size: -; cdr3_length: 16; cdr3_nt: TGTGCCAGCTCACCGCGGCTAGCGGGAGTCGCCGGGGAGCTGTTTTTT; cdr3_aa: CASSPRLAGVAGELFF
j_call: TRBJ2-4; v_call: TRBV19; d_call: TRBD2; clone_size: -; cdr3_length: 18; cdr3_nt: TGTGCCAGTAGTCTATTAGATCCCGGGGGGGGAGCCAAAAACATTCAGTACTTC; cdr3_aa: CASSLLDPGGGAKNIQYF
j_call: TRBJ2-6; v_call: TRBV3-1/TRBV3-2; d_call: TRBD2; clone_size: -; cdr3_length: 19; cdr3_nt: TGTGCCAGCACCGACCCGACTAGCGGGTGTACCTCTGGGGCCAACGTCCTGACTTTC; cdr3_aa: CASTDPTSGCTSGANVLTF
j_call: TRBJ1-2; v_call: TRBV7-9; d_call: TRBD1; clone_size: -; cdr3_length: 13; cdr3_nt: TGTGCCAGCAGCTTGGAGGGGGCTTATGGCTACACCTTC; cdr3_aa: CASSLEGAYGYTF
j_call: TRBJ2-1; v_call: TRBV5-1; d_call: TRBD2; clone_size: few; cdr3_length: 20; cdr3_nt: TGCGCCAGCAGCCAGCCCGGGACTAGCGGGGCCTCGAGCTCCTACAATGAGCAGTTCTTC; cdr3_aa: CASSQPGTSGASSSYNEQFF
j_call: TRBJ2-3; v_call: TRBV10-3; d_call: TRBD2; clone_size: -; cdr3_length: 13; cdr3_nt: TGTGCCACTAGCGGGGTTAGCACAGATACGCAGTATTTT; cdr3_aa: CATSGVSTDTQYF
j_call: TRBJ1-4; v_call: TRBV5-1; d_call: TRBD1; clone_size: -; cdr3_length: 15; cdr3_nt: TGCGCCAGCAGCACACAGGGGGCGCGAGATGAAAAACTGTTTTTT; cdr3_aa: CASSTQGARDEKLFF
j_call: TRBJ2-4; v_call: TRBV5-6; d_call: -; clone_size: -; cdr3_length: 14; cdr3_nt: TGTGCCAGCACCCCTCGAGGGATCAAAAACATTCAGTACTTC; cdr3_aa: CASTPRGIKNIQYF
j_call: TRBJ1-4; v_call: TRBV5-1; d_call: -; clone_size: -; cdr3_length: 14; cdr3_nt: TGCGCCAGCAGCTTAGGGGCCCCTAATGAAAAACTGTTTTTT; cdr3_aa: CASSLGAPNEKLFF
j_call: TRBJ1-6; v_call: TRBV9; d_call: -; clone_size: -; cdr3_length: 13; cdr3_nt: TGTGCCAGCAGCGTCCATGAGGAGACGCCCCTCCACTTT; cdr3_aa: CASSVHEETPLHF
j_call: TRBJ2-5; v_call: TRBV3-1/TRBV3-2; d_call: TRBD1; clone_size: -; cdr3_length: 14; cdr3_nt: TGTGCCAGCAGCCAGGGACAGGGGCAAAAGACCCAGTACTTC; cdr3_aa: CASSQGQGQKTQYF
j_call: TRBJ1-3; v_call: TRBV28; d_call: TRBD1; clone_size: -; cdr3_length: 16; cdr3_nt: TGTGCCACAGCAAAGCGAGGGACAGGGGCTGGAAACACCATATATTTT; cdr3_aa: CATAKRGTGAGNTIYF
j_call: TRBJ1-2; v_call: TRBV18; d_call: -; clone_size: -; cdr3_length: 13; cdr3_nt: TGTGCCAGCTCACCAGAACGGGGTACGCGCTACACCTTC; cdr3_aa: CASSPERGTRYTF
j_call: TRBJ2-3; v_call: TRBV10-1; d_call: -; clone_size: -; cdr3_length: 17; cdr3_nt: TGCGCCAGCAGTGCCAACCCTTCAGGGGTTGGCACAGATACGCAGTATTTT; cdr3_aa: CASSANPSGVGTDTQYF
j_call: TRBJ1-3; v_call: TRBV7-9; d_call: -; clone_size: -; cdr3_length: 14; cdr3_nt: TGTGCCAGCAGCCAGGACATCTCTGGAAACACCATATATTTT; cdr3_aa: CASSQDISGNTIYF
j_call: TRBJ1-2; v_call: TRBV19; d_call: -; clone_size: -; cdr3_length: 17; cdr3_nt: TGTGCCAGTAGTGTAATCCCGGGCACATACGCGGGATATGGCTACACCTTC; cdr3_aa: CASSVIPGTYAGYGYTF
j_call: TRBJ2-1; v_call: TRBV19; d_call: TRBD2; clone_size: -; cdr3_length: 17; cdr3_nt: TGTGCCAGTAGTACCAGCCTTGTTTGGCGGGAGGTTAATGAGCAGTTCTTC; cdr3_aa: CASSTSLVWREVNEQFF